This T cell receptor beta chain emerged from a study of regulatory T cells in long-lasting Graves disease. Described time point: newly diagnosed GD, antithyroid drugs for less than 3 months. TCR sequences were obtained from RNA taken from PBMCs. Building the TCR beta libraries relied on iRepertoire HTBI primers, and CDR3 regions underwent Arm-PCR. TCRdb called the multiplex PCR reads again in MiXCR, with one record for every CDR3 protein. The profile covers about 440,000 distinct CDR3 sequences, with approximately 15% appearing a single time and around 17% taken by the ten largest. In this sample, this clonotype turned up a few times. This sample was shared with a second study, whose subject was T cells in Graves' hyperthyroidism and ophthalmopathy. That source adds: Most thyroid clonotypes with frequency above 0.001 were detected in blood. Ophthalmopathy and stable hyperthyroidism were separated by a 13 V-J model.

The clonotype comes from a woman aged 25 to 39 with Graves disease. Here the sequenced sample was peripheral blood mononuclear cells (PBMCs), taken at new diagnosis, from a patient treated with antithyroid drugs.

The CDR3, as DNA: TGTGCCAGCAGGGGCCTGGCGGGGGCCTCCTACGAGCAGTACTTC. It codes for CASRGLAGASYEQYF. This chain joins TRBV5-8 and TRBJ2-7; perhaps TRBD2 as D (7 bases). Trimming stripped 5 bases from V and 0 bases from J, with 15 bases between. CDR1 SGHTS and CDR2 YDEGEE come from the germline V gene. The CDR3 runs 15 residues.